The next 5 T cell receptor beta chains were all read from a single sample in a study of blood T cell repertoires in COVID-19. The assay was immunoSEQ multiplex PCR, and TCRdb's table has in-frame clones only and misses some. The table includes 150,000 to 200,000 clones, 88% detected once. Sequences were obtained from peripheral blood. The receptors stem from a man aged 60 to 75 with acute or convalescent COVID-19.

This chain connects TRBV5-1 to TRBJ2-3; 7 bases line up with TRBD2. The CDR3 is made up of 14 amino acids. From germline, CDR1 is SGHRS and CDR2 YFSETQ. Unmatched junction bases numbered 7, after V lost 9 bases and J lost 0 bases. The CDR3, as DNA: TGCGCCACCAGGGAGGGCCTGAGCACAGATACGCAGTATTTT. It specifies CATREGLSTDTQYF.

The rearrangement uses TRBV10-3 and TRBJ1-5, with D tentatively TRBD1 (5 bases). Trimming shortened V by 6 bases and J by 3 bases, and 9 bases separated the two germline ends. Germline-derived CDR1 and CDR2 are ENHRY and SYGVKD. The CDR3 is 13 residues long. The CDR3, as DNA: TGTGCCATCAGGGACACGATCAATCAGCCCCAGCATTTT. Protein: CAIRDTINQPQHF.

This clone showed up just once. The chain links TRBV11-2 to TRBJ1-6; 8 bases are a match to TRBD1. The CDR3 is 13 residues long. CDR1 is SGHAT, CDR2 FQNNGV, per germline. With 2 bases clipped from V and 18 bases from J, the junction kept 9 bases outside the gene matches. In DNA form, the CDR3 reads TGTGCCAGCAGCTTACATGGACAGGGCGCTCCCCACTTT. It yields the protein CASSLHGQGAPHF.

The V and J genes are TRBV24-1 and TRBJ1-4; D uncertain. This CDR3 comprises 13 residues. Trimming pared 7 bases from V and 9 bases from J, leaving 14 bases between. Germline values: CDR1 KGHDR, CDR2 SFDVKD. For the CDR3, the DNA is TGTGCCACCAGCGACGGGGTCGGTAAAAAACTGTTTTTT. Encoded protein: CATSDGVGKKLFF.

This clone was counted between two and nine times. The chain couples TRBV7-9 to TRBJ1-1, with TRBD1 matching over 10 bases. This CDR3 is 15 amino acids long. Looked up from germline, CDR1 is SEHNR and CDR2 is FQNEAQ (reference sequence). The junction had 7 bases not matched to a gene; V was cut back by 5 bases and J by 4 bases. CDR3 sequence (DNA): TGTGCCAGCAGCCGCGACAGGGGGCATGGCACTGAAGCTTTCTTT. It codes for CASSRDRGHGTEAFF.